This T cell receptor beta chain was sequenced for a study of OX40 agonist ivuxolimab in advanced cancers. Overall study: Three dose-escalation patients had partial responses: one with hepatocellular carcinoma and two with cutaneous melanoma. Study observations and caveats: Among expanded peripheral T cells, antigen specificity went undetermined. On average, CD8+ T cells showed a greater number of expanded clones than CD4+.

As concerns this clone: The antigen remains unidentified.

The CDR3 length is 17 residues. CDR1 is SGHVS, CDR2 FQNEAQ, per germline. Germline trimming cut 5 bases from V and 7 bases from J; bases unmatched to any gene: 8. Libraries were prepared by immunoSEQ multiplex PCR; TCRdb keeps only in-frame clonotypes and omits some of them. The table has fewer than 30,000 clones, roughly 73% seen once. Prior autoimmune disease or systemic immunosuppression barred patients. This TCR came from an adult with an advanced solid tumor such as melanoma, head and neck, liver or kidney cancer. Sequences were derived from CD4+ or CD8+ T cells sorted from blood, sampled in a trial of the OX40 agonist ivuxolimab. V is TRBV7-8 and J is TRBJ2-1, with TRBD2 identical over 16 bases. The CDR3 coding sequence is TGTGCCAGCAGCCGGGGACTAGCGGGGGGGCCTTGGAATGAGCAGTTCTTC. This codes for CASSRGLAGGPWNEQFF.